One sample yielded the 5 T cell receptor beta chains listed below, sequenced in a study of CD8 T cells in Susac syndrome. Random-hexamer reverse transcription was applied to about 0.45 to 1 ug RNA. TCRdb reprocessed the immunoSEQ multiplex PCR reads with MiXCR, giving one entry per CDR3 protein. This table holds around 220,000 distinct CDR3 sequences, roughly 92% found once. Sequencing was carried out using CD8+ T cells from PBMCs. The origin of the receptors is a human donor with multiple sclerosis.

V gene TRBV5-6 combines with J gene TRBJ2-7; D unresolved. Germline-derived CDR1 and CDR2 are SGHDT and YYEEEE. V lost 0 bases and J 2 bases, leaving 6 bases between the germline ends. The CDR3 is 13 residues long. The CDR3 sequence: CASSLVRPYEQYF. The DNA for the CDR3 is TGTGCCAGCAGCTTGGTGCGGCCCTACGAGCAGTACTTC.

V gene TRBV12-3 or TRBV12-4 combines with J gene TRBJ1-5; TRBD1 matches at 7 bases. The CDR3 is 15 amino acids. Trimming cost V 5 bases and J 0 bases; bases outside gene matches: 4. Here the CDR3 reads CASSPGQVSNQPQHF. For the CDR3, the DNA is TGTGCCAGCAGTCCCGGACAGGTTAGCAATCAGCCCCAGCATTTT.

The rearrangement links TRBV2 to TRBJ2-1; the match to TRBD2 covers 16 bases. The CDR3 is 18 amino acids. The trim removed 7 bases at V and 3 bases at J, leaving 9 bases unmatched. Germline-derived CDR1 and CDR2 are SNHLY and FYNNEI. In DNA form, the CDR3 reads TGTGCCAGCATCGACGGGACTAGCGGGGGGGCGGGCTACAATGAGCAGTTCTTC. Translation gives CASIDGTSGGAGYNEQFF.

The chain has TRBV9 and TRBJ2-7; the match to TRBD1 covers 7 bases. There are 16 residues in the CDR3. J lost 6 bases, V lost 0 bases, and 12 bases had no gene match. Germline assignment: CDR1 SGDLS and CDR2 YYNGEE. The CDR3 region has the DNA TGTGCCAGCAGCGTAGCTGAGACAGGGCTAGCCGGCGAGCAGTACTTC. Protein: CASSVAETGLAGEQYF. Full variable domain (outside the CDR3, taken from reference TRBV9 and TRBJ2-7): DSGVTQTPKHLITATGQRVTLRCSPRSGDLSVYWYQQSLDQGLQFLIQYYNGEERAKGNILERFSAQQFPDLHSELNLSSLELGDSALYFCASSVAETGLAGEQYFGPGTRLTVT.

This clonotype occurred once. The V and J genes are TRBV6-1 and TRBJ1-1, with a possible D match to TRBD1 (6 bases). The CDR3 loop spans 19 amino acids. With 2 bases removed from V and 3 bases from J, the gap between germline ends came to 25 bases. Germline lookup yields CDR1 MNHNS and CDR2 SASEGT. In nucleotides, the CDR3 is TGTGCCAGCAGTGAAAGGCCGCCGGGACACCCTTGGGGGGACACTGAAGCTTTCTTT. Its protein is CASSERPPGHPWGDTEAFF.